This paragraph reports one T cell receptor beta chain. As yet, its antigen is unknown. The record originates from a study of PD-L1 blockade in urothelial cancer. Overall study: T cells were recovered from blood samples at a median of roughly 150,000. General study results and limits: In blood at 3 weeks, tumor-associated clones expanded more among patients with durable benefit.

Each PCR received spiked synthetic TCR analog templates. Profiled with immunoSEQ multiplex PCR; TCRdb holds only in-frame clones, not every one. The profile shows around 130,000 clones, roughly 80% of them singletons. Trimming at V came to 3 bases and at J to 4 bases, leaving 5 bases not matched to a gene. This CDR3 comprises 13 residues. Looked up from germline, CDR1 is GTSNPN and CDR2 is SVGIG (reference sequence). Time point defined: pretreatment peripheral blood. Pretreatment and on-treatment samples were taken, numbering 1 to 8 per patient. The rearrangement uses TRBV30 and TRBJ2-7, with 8 bases fitting TRBD2. Here the sequenced sample was PBMCs, taken around atezolizumab (anti-PD-L1) treatment. The TCR comes from a man aged 45 to 65 with urothelial cancer. CDR3 DNA: TGTGCCTGGAGAGGTAGCGGGGTATACGAGCAGTACTTC. Encoded protein: CAWRGSGVYEQYF.